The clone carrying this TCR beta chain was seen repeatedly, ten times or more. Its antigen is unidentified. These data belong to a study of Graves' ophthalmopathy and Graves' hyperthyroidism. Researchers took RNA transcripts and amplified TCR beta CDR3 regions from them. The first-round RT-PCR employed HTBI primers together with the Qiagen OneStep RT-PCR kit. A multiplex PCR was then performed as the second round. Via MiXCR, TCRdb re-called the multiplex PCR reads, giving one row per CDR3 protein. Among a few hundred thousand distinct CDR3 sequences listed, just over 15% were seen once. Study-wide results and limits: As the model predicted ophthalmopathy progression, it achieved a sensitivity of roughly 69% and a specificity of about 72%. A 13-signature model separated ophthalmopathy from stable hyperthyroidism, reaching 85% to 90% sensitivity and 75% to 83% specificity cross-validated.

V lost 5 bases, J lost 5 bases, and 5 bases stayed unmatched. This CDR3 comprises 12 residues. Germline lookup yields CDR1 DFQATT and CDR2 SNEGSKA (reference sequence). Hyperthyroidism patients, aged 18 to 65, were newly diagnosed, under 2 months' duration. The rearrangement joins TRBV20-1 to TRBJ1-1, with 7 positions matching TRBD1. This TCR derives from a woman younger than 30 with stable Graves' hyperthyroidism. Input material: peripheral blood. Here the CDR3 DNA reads TGCAGTGCTGCCCAGGGGGTGACTGAAGCTTTCTTT. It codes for CSAAQGVTEAFF.